This T cell receptor (beta chain) derives from a study of T-cell memory formation after mild COVID-19. Whole-study results and caveats: Some clones that responded turned up in pre-infection memory, which suggests that cross-reactive memory joined in.

Turning to this clonotype: Its antigen remains unknown.

The CDR3 sequence is 12 residues long. The V gene's germline CDR1 is DFQATT and CDR2 SNEGSKA (reference sequence). Between the trimmed V and J ends, which lost 2 bases and 4 bases, there was a span of 8 bases. The TCR alpha and TCR beta cDNA libraries, bearing sample barcodes and UMIs, were generated by 5'RACE using constant-segment primers. TCRdb fed the 5' RACE reads into MiXCR, producing one record per CDR3 protein. The sample holds about 130,000 distinct CDR3 sequences, about 6% seen once. The receptor comes from an adult woman who had mild COVID-19 (a few samples of this study predate the infection). Cell type and time point are not known. V usage is TRBV20-1 and J usage is TRBJ2-5; D is undetermined. Sequences were obtained from PBMCs or a T cell subset sorted from them (not recorded which). Here the CDR3 DNA reads TGCAGTGCTAGACTGGTAGTAGAGACCCAGTACTTC. This sequence encodes CSARLVVETQYF.